These 16 T cell receptor beta chains were all obtained from the same sample, sequenced in a study of blood T cell repertoires in COVID-19. This table comes from immunoSEQ multiplex PCR, and its TCRdb copy is limited to in-frame clones, with some not included. The table shows about 210,000 clones, with roughly 77% occurring only once. The material sequenced was PBMCs or T cells enriched from blood (not recorded which). These receptors were obtained from a man in his forties or fifties who had recovered from COVID-19.

The CDR3 DNA follows: TGTGCCAGCAGCTTAGTTCCCCTCGGCGGGGAGCTGTTTTTT. Amino acids: CASSLVPLGGELFF. The V gene is TRBV11-2, the J gene TRBJ2-2; D remains unclear. In germline, CDR1 is SGHAT, CDR2 FQNNGV. CDR3 size: 14 residues. Trimming removed 1 base from V and 7 bases from J, with 10 bases in between.

The chain is built from TRBV12-5 and TRBJ2-1; 10 bases fit TRBD2. The CDR3 runs 18 residues. Germline V CDR1 and CDR2: LGHNT, FRNRAP. V lost 5 bases and J lost 7; bases outside the gene matches: 17. The CDR3 nucleotides are TGTGCTAGTGGTCTGCTGTTAGGCCTAGCGGGAGTAGGTAATGAGCAGTTCTTC. This codes for CASGLLLGLAGVGNEQFF.

The V call is TRBV6-5, the J call TRBJ2-1; D might be TRBD1 (5 bases). The length of the CDR3 is 13 residues. Germline lookup yields CDR1 MNHEY and CDR2 SVGAGI. V was cut by 0 bases and J by 11 bases, with 11 bases left in between. CDR3 protein: CASSYSDSTQQFF. CDR3 in DNA: TGTGCCAGCAGTTACTCAGACAGCACCCAGCAGTTCTTC.

CDR3 in amino acids: CASSRRTTDTQYF. CDR3 coding DNA: TGTGCCAGCTCACGGAGGACGACAGATACGCAGTATTTT. The chain links TRBV18 to TRBJ2-3, with D maybe TRBD2 (5 bases). Germline CDR1 reads KGHSH; CDR2 reads LQKENI. This CDR3 has 13 amino acids. The V gene lost 4 bases and the J gene lost 3 bases, with 8 bases spanning the gap.

This chain links TRBV5-5 with TRBJ2-1; TRBD2 might be the D (6 bases). The CDR3 sequence is 14 residues long. V was shortened by 3 bases and J by 7 bases, with 14 bases between the two germline ends. Germline V gene sequence: CDR1 SGHKS, CDR2 YYEKEE (reference sequence). CDR3 nucleotides: TGTGCCAGCAGCTATTGGGGGGTCTATAATGAGCAGTTCTTC. This codes for CASSYWGVYNEQFF.

The rearrangement joins TRBV11-3 to TRBJ2-2; perhaps TRBD2 as D (7 bases). Trimming shortened V by 3 bases and J by 4 bases, and 15 bases separated the two germline ends. This CDR3 is built from 16 residues. Germline-derived CDR1 and CDR2 are SGHNT and YENEEA. CDR3 amino acids: CASSLIRGALTGELFF. The CDR3 DNA reads TGTGCCAGCAGCTTGATTCGGGGGGCCCTCACCGGGGAGCTGTTTTTT.

This chain connects TRBV12-3 or TRBV12-4 to TRBJ1-2; D might be TRBD1 (6 bases). The CDR3 contains 13 residues. Between the trimmed V and J ends, which lost 7 bases and 1 base, there was a span of 10 bases. The CDR3 is CASNLQGNYGYTF. For the CDR3, the DNA is TGTGCCAGCAATCTACAGGGTAACTATGGCTACACCTTC.

The genes are TRBV18 and TRBJ2-7, with D perhaps matching TRBD2 (5 bases). The CDR3 has 13 residues. Trimming shortened V by 0 bases and J by 12 bases, and 15 bases separated the two germline ends. CDR1 and CDR2 from the germline V gene are KGHSH and LQKENI. For the CDR3, the DNA is TGTGCCAGCTCACCACCGATCTCACCTCTAGCGTACTTC. Its translation is CASSPPISPLAYF.

In this sample, this clone turned up once. The rearrangement uses TRBV19 and TRBJ1-2; 7 bases fit TRBD1. This CDR3 comprises 15 residues. The V segment lost 6 bases and the J segment 8 bases; nucleotides outside the gene matches: 15. Germline CDR1 is LNHDA and CDR2 is SQIVND (reference sequence). DNA for the CDR3: TGTGCCAGTAGAGGGGACAGTGTTCGGGGAGGAGGCTACACCTTC. Translating gives CASRGDSVRGGGYTF.

V usage is TRBV2 and J usage is TRBJ1-2, with D uncertain. Germline lookup yields CDR1 SNHLY and CDR2 FYNNEI. This CDR3 has 12 amino acids. V was cut by 1 base and J by 3 bases, with 3 bases left in between. CDR3 bases: TGTGCCAGCAGTGAAGGAGACTATGGCTACACCTTC. It specifies CASSEGDYGYTF.

J is TRBJ2-2 and V is TRBV21-1; the D call TRBD1 from the table was never checked on the DNA. TRBV21-1 is marked as a pseudogene. The CDR3 runs to 18 residues. The CDR3: CASSKRDRDKRNTGELFF. CDR3 DNA: TGTGCCAGCAGCAAAAGGGACAGGGATAAGAGGAACACCGGGGAGCTGTTTTTT.

The rearrangement uses TRBV10-3 and TRBJ1-1; a weak D match, TRBD1 (5 bases). V shed 0 bases and J shed 3 bases, with 11 bases lying between them. The length of the CDR3 is 15 residues. Germline V gene sequence: CDR1 ENHRY, CDR2 SYGVKD. The CDR3 nucleotides read TGTGCCATCAGTGAGTCGGGCAGGGCGGACACTGAAGCTTTCTTT. Residues: CAISESGRADTEAFF.

Note on this clone: Different DNA sequences within this sample yield the same CDR3. V and J are TRBV3-1 (or the pseudogene TRBV3-2) and TRBJ1-2, with D perhaps TRBD1 (5 bases). Trimming pared 4 bases from V and 0 bases from J, leaving 9 bases between. Germline values: CDR1 LGHDT, CDR2 YNNKEL (reference sequence). This CDR3 spans 14 amino acids. For the CDR3, the DNA is TGTGCCAGCAGCCGGACAACTCCTAACTATGGCTACACCTTC. This codes for CASSRTTPNYGYTF.

The rearrangement links TRBV5-1 to TRBJ2-3, with D tentatively TRBD2 (6 bases). V was clipped by 6 bases and J by 3 bases, with 20 bases between them. The CDR3 totals 16 residues. In germline, CDR1 is SGHRS, CDR2 YFSETQ. As DNA, the CDR3 is TGCGCCAGCACCCGGAGTGGGGGGATGGGAACAGATACGCAGTATTTT. Amino acid sequence: CASTRSGGMGTDTQYF.

The V and J genes are TRBV6-5 and TRBJ1-1; 8 bases fit TRBD1. Germline lookup yields CDR1 MNHEY and CDR2 SVGAGI. The CDR3 totals 15 residues. J was trimmed by 4 bases and V by 5 bases; bases with no gene match: 9. CDR3 residues: CASSTGQGGSTEAFF. The CDR3 region has the DNA TGTGCCAGCAGTACCGGACAGGGCGGGAGCACTGAAGCTTTCTTT.

This clone was recorded only once. The V gene is TRBV2, the J gene TRBJ2-5, with 8 bases matching TRBD2. The CDR3 extends over 13 amino acids. Germline values: CDR1 SNHLY, CDR2 FYNNEI. V lost 4 bases to trimming and J lost 4 bases; unmatched junction nucleotides: 2. DNA for the CDR3: TGTGCCAGCAGTGGAGGACTAGCAGAGACCCAGTACTTC. It is translated as CASSGGLAETQYF.